One and the same sample provided the 32 T cell receptor beta chains below, sequenced in a study of breast tumors, draining lymph nodes, adjacent tissues. TCRdb redid the calling of the multiplex PCR reads with MiXCR, one entry per CDR3 protein. Here the sample spans about 120,000 distinct CDR3 sequences, roughly 21% being singletons. Breast cancer patients provided tissue from their axillary draining lymph nodes. The material sequenced was axillary lymph node tissue. The origin of the receptors is a female donor with breast cancer. Some clones in this sample may be carry-over from other donors' samples.

Worth noting for this clonotype: This may stem from a read error, because a much larger clone lies one nucleotide away. V usage is TRBV19 and J usage is TRBJ2-5; no firm D call. Germline V gene lookup returns CDR1 LNHDA and CDR2 SQIVND (reference sequence). CDR3 length: 14 residues. The CDR3 DNA sequence: TGTGCCAGTAGTATGGCCCCGGAGCAAGAGACCCAGTGCTTC. Translating gives CASSMAPEQETQCF.

The sample holds many counts of this clonotype. This chain joins TRBV4-1 and TRBJ1-6; 7 nucleotides agree with TRBD1. This CDR3 has 16 residues. After removal of 3 bases from V and 6 bases from J, the junction contained 8 bases not matched to a gene. The germline gives CDR1 MGHRA, CDR2 YSYEKL. The CDR3 is CASSHLQGQVNSPLHF. For the CDR3, the DNA is TGCGCCAGCAGCCACCTACAGGGGCAGGTTAATTCACCCCTCCACTTT.

As concerns this clonotype: This could be a read error, since a much larger clone is one nucleotide away. This chain connects TRBV18 to TRBJ2-7, with D unclear. CDR1 and CDR2 (germline): KGHSH, LQKENI. V was trimmed by 4 bases and J by 2 bases, leaving 9 bases between them. This CDR3 contains 13 residues. The CDR3 DNA reads TGTGCCAGCTCACGCGGTGACACCTACGAGCAGTACTTC. This encodes CASSRGDTYEQYF.

In this sample, this clonotype turned up a few times. This chain connects TRBV27 to TRBJ2-1; weak D call: TRBD2 (6 bases). There are 17 residues in the CDR3. V shed 9 bases and J shed 0 bases, with 21 bases lying between them. CDR1 is MNHEY and CDR2 is SMNVEV in the germline V gene (reference sequence). Here the CDR3 reads CASSPGAGASSYNEQFF. CDR3 DNA: TGTGCCAGTAGCCCCGGAGCGGGTGCGAGCTCCTACAATGAGCAGTTCTTC.

This clonotype was counted a single time. A much larger clone lies a single base off, so this may be a read error. Since the CDR3 does not end with the conserved phenylalanine or tryptophan, this likely comes from a read error. The gene calls are TRBV6-1 and TRBJ2-1; TRBD2 agrees at 14 bases. Losses at the gene ends were 6 bases for V and 9 bases for J; bases not matched to a gene: 7. The CDR3 spans 15 residues. CDR1 and CDR2 (germline): MNHNS, SASEGT. DNA of the CDR3: TGTGCCAGCAGAGGGACTAGCGGGGGATCGGGTGAGCAGTTCTCC. This translates into CASRGTSGGSGEQFS.

As concerns this clonotype: A much larger clonotype is one base distant, so this may be a read error. V usage is TRBV6-5 and J usage is TRBJ2-1, with TRBD2 as a possible D gene (6 bases). The CDR3 runs to 15 residues. Germline V gene lookup returns CDR1 MNHEY and CDR2 SVGAGI. CDR3 sequence: CASSYGGSSYDEQFF. CDR3 DNA: TGTGCCAGCAGTTACGGGGGGAGCTCCTACGATGAGCAGTTCTTC.

In its sample, this clonotype was seen once. One end of the junction does not line up with germline, which may come from a read error. J is TRBJ2-3 and V is TRBV5-1; TRBD2 might be the D (6 bases). This CDR3 region has 13 residues. Germline V gene lookup returns CDR1 SGHRS and CDR2 YFSETQ. CDR3 in DNA: TGCGCCAGCACCCTTCCCTCGGGGGATACGCGGCATTTT. This gives the protein CASTLPSGDTRHF.

This chain joins TRBV20-1 and TRBJ2-6; maybe TRBD1 (6 bases). The V gene lost 5 bases and the J gene lost 0 bases, with 14 bases spanning the gap. The CDR3 extends over 16 amino acids. The germline gives CDR1 DFQATT, CDR2 SNEGSKA (reference sequence). CDR3 DNA: TGCAGTGCTGCCCTCGGACAGTACTCTGGGGCCAACGTCCTGACTTTC. It encodes CSAALGQYSGANVLTF.

This clonotype has ten or more counts. The genes are TRBV15 and TRBJ2-7, with unresolved D. The CDR3 runs 15 residues. Germline values: CDR1 LNHNV, CDR2 YYDKDF (reference sequence). V was cut by 1 base and J by 2 bases, with 12 bases left in between. CDR3 nucleotides: TGTGCCACCAGCAGAGTAGGAAGTGGGGCCTACGAGCAGTACTTC. Translation: CATSRVGSGAYEQYF.

This clonotype was detected ten times or more. One junction end does not reproduce the germline sequence, and a read error may be involved. V is TRBV7-7 and J is TRBJ2-6; D unresolved. From germline, CDR1 is SSHAT and CDR2 FNYEAQ (reference sequence). The CDR3 runs to 16 residues. The DNA for the CDR3 is TGTGCTAGCAGCTTATCCTACGACTCCGGGGCCAACGTCCTGACTTTC. It encodes CASSLSYDSGANVLTF.

This clonotype was detected many times. This chain uses TRBV5-5 with TRBJ1-5; 11 bases line up with TRBD1. The length of the CDR3 is 15 residues. The V segment lost 3 bases and the J segment 7 bases; nucleotides outside the gene matches: 6. The germline CDR1 and CDR2 sequences are SGHKS and YYEKEE (reference sequence). The CDR3 sequence: CASSSGTGGFQPQHF. The CDR3 DNA follows: TGTGCCAGCAGCTCTGGGACAGGGGGTTTCCAGCCCCAGCATTTT.

Note on this clonotype: Being one base from a much bigger clone, this may be a read error. The V gene is TRBV6-1, the J gene TRBJ2-7; 8 bases align to TRBD2. From germline, CDR1 is MNHNS and CDR2 SASEGT. The CDR3 consists of 17 residues. The CDR3 loop reads CAGSEARGLGGPYEQYF. The CDR3 DNA is TGTGCCGGCAGTGAAGCGCGGGGACTAGGAGGACCCTACGAGCAGTACTTC.

Many counts were recorded for this clonotype. V and J are TRBV20-1 and TRBJ1-5, with 7 positions matching TRBD1. The germline V gene encodes CDR1 DFQATT and CDR2 SNEGSKA (reference sequence). There are 16 residues in the CDR3. With 0 bases clipped from V and 0 bases from J, the junction kept 5 bases outside the gene matches. This chain's CDR3 is CSAREAGGLSNQPQHF. CDR3 bases: TGCAGTGCTAGAGAGGCAGGGGGACTTAGCAATCAGCCCCAGCATTTT.

Concerning this clonotype itself: A read error is possible here, since a much larger clone lies one base away. The V gene is TRBV2, the J gene TRBJ1-4, with 7 bases matching TRBD1. Germline V gene data show CDR1 as SNHLY and CDR2 as FYNNEI. V lost 5 bases to trimming and J lost 5 bases; unmatched junction nucleotides: 8. This CDR3 is 15 amino acids long. DNA of the CDR3: TGTGCCAGCAGTAGTAACAGGGGCGGCAATGAAAAACTGTTTTTT. Residues: CASSSNRGGNEKLFF.

This clonotype was found many times. The V gene is TRBV9, the J gene TRBJ1-2; perhaps TRBD1 as D (5 bases). The CDR3 is 15 amino acids. Between the trimmed V and J ends, which lost 4 bases and 4 bases, there was a span of 17 bases. The V gene's germline CDR1 is SGDLS and CDR2 YYNGEE. The CDR3 bases are TGTGCCAGCAGCACCCAAGGGTTGGGGGTCTATGGCTACACCTTC. Its protein is CASSTQGLGVYGYTF.

Comments on this clonotype: Being one base from a much bigger clone, this may be a read error. The rearrangement joins TRBV19 to TRBJ2-2, with D perhaps matching TRBD1 (7 bases). The CDR3 has 17 amino acids. Germline V gene data show CDR1 as LNHDA and CDR2 as SQIVND (reference sequence). CDR3 sequence reads: CASSITPRGANTGVLFF. The CDR3 DNA is TGTGCCAGTAGTATCACCCCCAGGGGGGCGAACACCGGGGTGCTGTTTTTT. The whole variable domain, remainder taken from reference TRBV19 and TRBJ2-2, is DGGITQSPKYLFRKEGQNVTLSCEQNLNHDAMYWYRQDPGQGLRLIYYSQIVNDFQKGDIAEGYSVSREKKESFPLTVTSAQKNPTAFYLCASSITPRGANTGVLFFGEGSRLTVL.

At least ten counts were recorded for this clonotype. This rearrangement joins TRBV7-9 to TRBJ1-3; a possible D gene is TRBD1 (5 bases). The CDR3 consists of 13 residues. CDR1 and CDR2 from the germline V gene are SEHNR and FQNEAQ (reference sequence). Trimming stripped 5 bases from V and 3 bases from J, with 8 bases between. Written as DNA, the CDR3 is TGTGCCAGCAGCCTGGGGGGTGGAAACACCATATATTTT. Translation: CASSLGGGNTIYF. The full variable domain, in which reference TRBV7-9 and TRBJ1-3 provide the parts outside the CDR3, is DTGVSQNPRHKITKRGQNVTFRCDPISEHNRLYWYRQTLGQGPEFLTYFQNEAQLEKSRLLSDRFSAERPKGSFSTLEIQRTEQGDSAMYLCASSLGGGNTIYFGEGSWLTVV.

On this clonotype itself: The junction and the germline gene differ at one end; a read error may be behind it. The chain carries TRBV6-1 and TRBJ2-1; D call uncertain. The CDR3 loop spans 16 amino acids. CDR1 and CDR2 from the germline V gene are MNHNS and SASEGT. CDR3: CASSENILDPYNEQLF. Here the CDR3 DNA reads TGTGCCAGCAGTGAGAACATTCTTGATCCCTACAATGAGCAGCTCTTC.

This clonotype was found many times. V usage is TRBV4-1 and J usage is TRBJ2-2, with D hard to call. V was cut by 0 bases and J by 3 bases, with 8 bases left in between. Per germline, CDR1 MGHRA and CDR2 YSYEKL. The CDR3 runs 15 residues. The CDR3 here is CASSQDKGDTGELFF. CDR3 DNA: TGCGCCAGCAGCCAAGATAAAGGTGACACCGGGGAGCTGTTTTTT.

With respect to this clonotype: Just one base apart from a much larger clone, this may be a read error. This CDR3 is CASSPQGRKETQYF. The CDR3 nucleotides are TGTGCCAGCAGTCCTCAGGGAAGGAAAGAGACCCAGTACTTC. The chain combines TRBV25-1 with TRBJ2-5; tentatively, D is TRBD1 (5 bases). CDR3 length: 14 residues. Trimming cost V 5 bases and J 3 bases, with 13 bases left between them. The germline CDR1 and CDR2 sequences are MGHDK and SYGVNS.

On this clonotype itself: A much larger clone sits a single nucleotide away, making a read error possible. This chain connects TRBV2 to TRBJ2-1; D might be TRBD1 or TRBD2, each matching 5 bases. The CDR3 sequence is 16 residues long. Between the trimmed V and J ends, which lost 6 bases and 0 bases, there was a span of 15 bases. The germline V gene has CDR1 SNHLY and CDR2 FYNNEI. This CDR3 is CASRTGPPSSYNEQFF. The CDR3 DNA reads as TGTGCCAGCAGGACGGGACCACCTAGCTCCTACAATGAGCAGTTCTTC.

This clonotype has ten or more counts. As DNA, the CDR3 is TGTGCCTGGAGGCGGGGGAACTATGGCTACACCTTC. Protein product: CAWRRGNYGYTF. This rearrangement joins TRBV30 to TRBJ1-2, with D perhaps TRBD1 (5 bases). This CDR3 region has 12 residues. Germline V lookup: CDR1 GTSNPN, CDR2 SVGIG (reference sequence). V lost 3 bases to trimming and J lost 2 bases, with 7 bases between them.

In its sample, this clonotype was seen many times. This rearrangement joins TRBV11-2 to TRBJ2-5, with 9 bases fitting TRBD2. The CDR3 is 16 amino acids. Trimming took 1 base from V and 0 from J; bases not matched to a gene: 3. Germline loops: CDR1 SGHAT, CDR2 FQNNGV. This chain's CDR3 is CASSLGASGDQETQYF. The CDR3, as DNA: TGTGCCAGCAGCTTAGGGGCTAGCGGGGACCAAGAGACCCAGTACTTC.

This clonotype was detected a few times. Given a much more abundant clone one base away, this may be a read error. The chain is built from TRBV20-1 and TRBJ2-5; a weak D match, TRBD2 (6 bases). The CDR3 has 14 residues. Germline V lookup: CDR1 DFQATT, CDR2 SNEGSKA (reference sequence). The DNA for the CDR3 is TGCAGTGCTAGACCCGGGACTCACCAAGGGACCCAGTACTTC. Translated, it gives CSARPGTHQGTQYF.

As regards this clonotype: A much larger clone sits a single nucleotide away, making a read error possible. It is likely a read error, because the conserved phenylalanine at the end of the CDR3 is missing. V and J are TRBV2 and TRBJ2-2; D may be TRBD1 or TRBD2 (5 bases each). Trimming stripped 4 bases from V and 4 bases from J, with 10 bases between. Per germline, CDR1 SNHLY and CDR2 FYNNEI. CDR3 length: 14 amino acids. The chain's CDR3 is CASSVAGSTGELFL. DNA for the CDR3: TGTGCCAGCAGTGTCGCAGGGAGCACCGGGGAGCTGTTTTTA.

About this clonotype: A read error may produce the germline difference seen at one junction end. The genes are TRBV5-4 and TRBJ1-2, with 8 positions matching TRBD1. Germline CDR1 and CDR2: SGHNT and YYREEE (reference sequence). This CDR3 has 14 residues. DNA of the CDR3: TGTGTCAGCAGCCCGACAGGGGTAGATTATGGCTACACCTTC. This sequence encodes CVSSPTGVDYGYTF.

The table lists this clonotype with many counts. This chain connects TRBV5-5 to TRBJ1-5, with a possible D match to TRBD1 (6 bases). Trimming took 0 bases from V and 4 from J, leaving 8 bases between them. Per the germline V gene, CDR1 is SGHKS and CDR2 is YYEKEE (reference sequence). The CDR3 is 14 amino acids. The CDR3 region has the DNA TGTGCCAGCAGCTTGGGACAGGCGAATCAGCCCCAGCATTTT. Protein: CASSLGQANQPQHF. The entire variable domain, with the rest obtained from reference TRBV5-5 and TRBJ1-5, is as follows: DAGVTQSPTHLIKTRGQQVTLRCSPISGHKSVSWYQQVLGQGPQFIFQYYEKEERGRGNFPDRFSARQFPNYSSELNVNALLLGDSALYLCASSLGQANQPQHFGDGTRLSIL.

This clonotype was picked up many times. V usage is TRBV29-1 and J usage is TRBJ1-4, with a tentative D call TRBD1 (5 bases). V shed 7 bases and J shed 4 bases, with 16 bases lying between them. Germline-derived CDR1 and CDR2 are SQVTM and ANQGSEA. The CDR3 totals 14 residues. CDR3 protein: CSALPGRDNEKLFF. The CDR3 nucleotides read TGCAGCGCCCTCCCGGGACGGGATAATGAAAAACTGTTTTTT.

This clonotype was seen repeatedly, ten times or more. The chain combines TRBV29-1 with TRBJ1-2; D ambiguous. CDR1 SQVTM and CDR2 ANQGSEA come from the germline V gene. CDR3 length equals 11 residues. Between the trimmed V and J ends, which lost 7 bases and 4 bases, there was a span of 10 bases. The DNA for the CDR3 is TGCAGCGCCGGAGAGGTCTATGGCTACACCTTC. This codes for CSAGEVYGYTF.

Worth noting for this clonotype: A much larger clonotype is one base distant, so this may be a read error. The CDR3 DNA reads TGTGCCAGCAGCTTGGGCAGGACTTGGGAGACCCAGTACTTC. Amino acids: CASSLGRTWETQYF. This rearrangement joins TRBV5-4 to TRBJ2-5; D perhaps matches TRBD2 (5 bases). Germline CDR1 reads SGHNT; CDR2 reads YYREEE (reference sequence). V was pared by 0 bases and J by 5 bases, with 11 bases between. This CDR3 spans 14 amino acids.

This clonotype was detected ten times or more. The rearrangement joins TRBV5-4 to TRBJ2-1, with 8 bases identical to TRBD1. With 5 bases clipped from V and 6 bases from J, the junction kept 10 bases outside the gene matches. Germline values: CDR1 SGHNT, CDR2 YYREEE (reference sequence). CDR3 length: 15 amino acids. CDR3 coding DNA: TGTGCCAGCAGAAATGGACAGGGTAACCGCAATGAGCAGTTCTTC. This encodes CASRNGQGNRNEQFF.

About this clonotype itself: With a much larger clone just one base away, this may be a read error. This rearrangement joins TRBV3-1 to TRBJ2-2; 16 nucleotides match TRBD2. Germline CDR1 is LGHDT and CDR2 is YNNKEL (reference sequence). V lost 4 bases, J lost 6 bases, and 2 bases stayed unmatched. The CDR3 is made up of 16 amino acids. CDR3 amino acids: CASSRGLAGGPGELFF. CDR3 in DNA: TGTGCCAGCAGCCGGGGACTAGCGGGGGGGCCCGGGGAGCTGTTTTTT.